These 26 T cell receptor beta chains were all obtained from the same sample, sequenced in a study of T cells in Graves' hyperthyroidism and ophthalmopathy. Authors of the study amplified TCR beta CDR3 regions from RNA transcripts. HTBI primers were employed in a first-round RT-PCR of the TCR CDR3. Via MiXCR, TCRdb re-called the multiplex PCR reads, giving one row per CDR3 protein. The sample carries roughly 100,000 distinct CDR3 sequences, 45% to 50% recorded once. The sample consisted of blood. The receptors originated from a man aged 40-50 years with Graves' hyperthyroidism.

This clonotype showed up many times. One base away lies a much larger clone, so this may be a sequencing read error. This likely comes from a read error, as the CDR3 has no conserved phenylalanine or tryptophan at its end. The chain links TRBV19 to TRBJ2-1; a possible D gene is TRBD2 (5 bases). V was cut by 1 base and J by 9 bases, with 13 bases left in between. Germline V gene data show CDR1 as LNHDA and CDR2 as SQIVND (reference sequence). The CDR3 covers 14 residues. CDR3 coding DNA: TGTGCCAGTAGTATAGTGGCTGTAGCGCCTGAGCAGTTCCTC. Its translation is CASSIVAVAPEQFL.

At least ten counts were recorded for this clonotype. This chain joins TRBV5-1 and TRBJ2-5; D remains ambiguous. Germline CDR1 is SGHRS and CDR2 is YFSETQ. V lost 4 bases, J lost 5 bases, and 15 bases lay in between. The CDR3 is made up of 14 amino acids. The CDR3 DNA reads as TGCGCCAGCAGCACCTTTATCAACGGGGAGACCCAGTACTTC. It codes for CASSTFINGETQYF. The full variable domain, rest sourced from reference TRBV5-1 and TRBJ2-5, is KAGVTQTPRYLIKTRGQQVTLSCSPISGHRSVSWYQQTPGQGLQFLFEYFSETQRNKGNFPGRFSGRQFSNSRSEMNVSTLELGDSALYLCASSTFINGETQYFGPGTRLLVL.

CDR3 residues: CAWSVGGNYEQYF. The CDR3 bases are TGTGCCTGGAGTGTTGGGGGCAACTACGAGCAGTACTTC. The V and J genes are TRBV30 and TRBJ2-7; D may be TRBD1 (6 bases). Trimming cost V 0 bases and J 3 bases, with 9 bases left between them. Germline V gives CDR1 GTSNPN, CDR2 SVGIG (reference sequence). There are 13 residues in the CDR3.

The chain has TRBV5-5 and TRBJ1-2; TRBD1 might be the D (6 bases). Germline V CDR1 and CDR2: SGHKS, YYEKEE (reference sequence). Trimming took 3 bases from V and 3 from J, leaving 15 bases between them. This CDR3 has 15 residues. The DNA of the CDR3 is TGTGCCAGCAGCTCTTGGACAGATCAGTACTATGGCTACACCTTC. This encodes CASSSWTDQYYGYTF. The whole variable domain, filled in from reference TRBV5-5 and TRBJ1-2, reads DAGVTQSPTHLIKTRGQQVTLRCSPISGHKSVSWYQQVLGQGPQFIFQYYEKEERGRGNFPDRFSARQFPNYSSELNVNALLLGDSALYLCASSSWTDQYYGYTFGSGTRLTVV.

The chain is built from TRBV7-9 and TRBJ2-1; D ambiguous. V was pared by 1 base and J by 2 bases, with 6 bases between. This CDR3 has 14 amino acids. Germline CDR1 SEHNR, CDR2 FQNEAQ (reference sequence). CDR3 DNA: TGTGCCAGCAGCTTAGTGGGGACCTACAATGAGCAGTTCTTC. Residues: CASSLVGTYNEQFF.

As concerns this clonotype: The junction departs from germline at one end; a sequencing error may be responsible. The chain joins TRBV7-6 to TRBJ2-7; a possible D gene is TRBD1 (6 bases). Germline lookup yields CDR1 SGHVS and CDR2 FNYEAQ. CDR3 length equals 15 residues. CDR3 residues: CASRYVRGNTGELYF. The CDR3 DNA sequence: TGTGCCAGCAGATACGTCAGGGGAAACACCGGGGAGCTGTACTTC.

This clonotype occurred a few times. The rearrangement joins TRBV27 to TRBJ2-1; no clear D gene. This CDR3 spans 15 amino acids. The ends were cut back, 3 bases at V and 5 bases at J, with 14 bases in the middle. Germline lookup yields CDR1 MNHEY and CDR2 SMNVEV (reference sequence). This CDR3 is CASSFQHSFNNEQFF. The CDR3 bases are TGTGCCAGCAGTTTCCAGCACTCCTTTAACAATGAGCAGTTCTTC.

To note about this clonotype: Given a much more abundant clone one base away, this may be a read error. This rearrangement joins TRBV12-3 or TRBV12-4 to TRBJ1-1; a possible D gene is TRBD1 (6 bases). This CDR3 contains 13 residues. CDR3 loop: CAGSREGVQEAFF. As DNA, the CDR3 is TGTGCCGGCAGTCGGGAGGGGGTTCAGGAAGCTTTCTTT.

This clonotype was detected ten times or more. The CDR3 region is CASSQGTGGQPQHF. CDR3 nucleotide sequence: TGTGCCAGCAGCCAAGGGACAGGGGGGCAGCCCCAGCATTTT. V usage is TRBV3-1 and J usage is TRBJ1-5, with 10 positions matching TRBD1. The V and J ends lost 1 base and 7 bases, in that order; junction bases with no gene match: 1. This CDR3 contains 14 residues. CDR1 is LGHDT and CDR2 is YNNKEL in the germline V gene (reference sequence).

This clonotype has a count of ten or more. CDR3 loop: CASSPRNLWTRRDEQYF. As DNA, the CDR3 is TGTGCCAGCAGCCCCCGAAACCTTTGGACACGGAGGGACGAGCAGTACTTC. The V and J genes are TRBV11-2 and TRBJ2-7; D perhaps matches TRBD2 (6 bases). The CDR3 is 17 residues long. The germline V and J ends were trimmed by 5 bases and 5 bases, with 25 bases remaining between them. Germline loops: CDR1 SGHAT, CDR2 FQNNGV.

Regarding this clonotype: Sequence at one end of the junction differs from germline and may be a read error. V gene TRBV19 combines with J gene TRBJ1-1; the D gene is possibly TRBD1 (5 bases). There are 13 residues in the CDR3. Per the germline V gene, CDR1 is LNHDA and CDR2 is SQIVND (reference sequence). The CDR3 sequence is CASHPRGGTEALF. The CDR3 DNA is TGTGCCAGCCACCCCCGGGGAGGGACGGAAGCTCTCTTT.

The rearrangement links TRBV29-1 to TRBJ2-7; weak D call: TRBD1 (6 bases). With 8 bases removed from V and 0 bases from J, the gap between germline ends came to 14 bases. The CDR3 has 13 amino acids. Germline CDR1 reads SQVTM; CDR2 reads ANQGSEA. DNA of the CDR3: TGCAGCTCCCCCCGGGACACCTCCTACGAGCAGTACTTC. It translates to CSSPRDTSYEQYF.

The rearrangement uses TRBV20-1 and TRBJ2-1; a possible D gene is TRBD2 (5 bases). Per the germline V gene, CDR1 is DFQATT and CDR2 is SNEGSKA (reference sequence). The V end lost 0 bases, the J end lost 2 bases, and 8 bases lay between the germline ends. The CDR3 is made up of 14 amino acids. CDR3 sequence (DNA): TGCAGTGCTAGAGATGCGGGCCCCTACAATGAGCAGTTCTTC. Amino acid sequence: CSARDAGPYNEQFF.

The chain carries TRBV9 and TRBJ2-2, with no clear D. Germline values: CDR1 SGDLS, CDR2 YYNGEE. The CDR3 sequence is 14 residues long. Between the trimmed V and J ends, which lost 2 bases and 8 bases, there was a span of 13 bases. The CDR3 protein is CASSVGNARGELFF. The DNA of the CDR3 is TGTGCCAGCAGCGTCGGAAACGCCAGGGGGGAGCTGTTTTTT.

This clonotype was detected only once. This likely comes from a read error, as the CDR3 has no conserved phenylalanine or tryptophan at its end. The DNA is left out, because the CDR3 cannot be placed on it with certainty; the CDR3 is given as TCRdb lists it. This rearrangement joins TRBV19 to TRBJ2-7; the table assigns TRBD1, which was not confirmed against the DNA. Germline V lookup: CDR1 LNHDA, CDR2 SQIVND (reference sequence). A total of 13 residues make up the CDR3, ends included. The CDR3 protein is CASRGTGVYELYL.

This clonotype occurred many times. The chain links TRBV7-9 to TRBJ1-2; D gene uncertain. This CDR3 has 14 amino acids. The germline V and J ends were trimmed by 1 base and 0 bases, with 6 bases remaining between them. The germline V gene has CDR1 SEHNR and CDR2 FQNEAQ (reference sequence). The CDR3 nucleotides are TGTGCCAGCAGCTTAGTAAGGCCTAACTATGGCTACACCTTC. Amino acid sequence: CASSLVRPNYGYTF.

The chain couples TRBV7-2 to TRBJ1-2, with D unclear. Trimming removed 7 bases at V and 0 bases at J, with 9 bases between. This CDR3 has 13 amino acids. Germline CDR1 is SGHTA and CDR2 is FQGNSA. The CDR3 region is CASTREPNYGYTF. CDR3 bases: TGTGCCAGCACCCGGGAACCTAACTATGGCTACACCTTC.

The rearrangement links TRBV15 to TRBJ2-7; D gene unclear. The J call may not be correct, given that the DNA end is closer to TRBJ2-5. Germline V lookup: CDR1 LNHNV, CDR2 YYDKDF (reference sequence). There are 13 residues in the CDR3. The CDR3 coding sequence is TGTGCCACCAGCACCCGACACCAAGAGACCCAGTACTTC. This sequence encodes CATSTRHQETQYF.

This clonotype has ten or more counts. The chain couples TRBV9 to TRBJ1-4; maybe TRBD1 (5 bases). CDR3 length: 15 amino acids. CDR1 and CDR2 (germline): SGDLS, YYNGEE. V lost 4 bases to trimming and J lost 4 bases, with 14 bases between them. This chain's CDR3 is CASSPMGLNNEKLFF. The CDR3 DNA sequence: TGTGCCAGCAGCCCTATGGGGCTGAATAATGAAAAACTGTTTTTT. Complete variable domain (other parts from reference TRBV9 and TRBJ1-4): DSGVTQTPKHLITATGQRVTLRCSPRSGDLSVYWYQQSLDQGLQFLIQYYNGEERAKGNILERFSAQQFPDLHSELNLSSLELGDSALYFCASSPMGLNNEKLFFGSGTQLSVL.

This chain uses TRBV6-2 or TRBV6-3 with TRBJ1-1; the D is unclear. Germline V gene data show CDR1 as MNHEY and CDR2 as SVGEGT. The ends were cut back, 4 bases at V and 0 bases at J, with 15 bases in the middle. The CDR3 spans 16 residues. CDR3 nucleotide sequence: TGTGCCAGCAGTTTATCAGATTTGGGCATGAACACTGAAGCTTTCTTT. Protein: CASSLSDLGMNTEAFF.

This clonotype was counted ten times or more. The chain employs TRBV2 and TRBJ2-1; 13 nucleotides align to TRBD2. Trimming at V came to 2 bases and at J to 1 base, leaving 11 bases not matched to a gene. Germline CDR1 reads SNHLY; CDR2 reads FYNNEI. The CDR3 totals 20 residues. The CDR3 DNA reads TGTGCCAGCAGTGAATTAGGGACTAGCGGGAAGTCGGGGTCCTACAATGAGCAGTTCTTC. It translates to CASSELGTSGKSGSYNEQFF.

The V call is TRBV7-3, the J call TRBJ1-2; the match to TRBD1 covers 8 bases. Germline loops: CDR1 SGHTA, CDR2 FQGTGA. This CDR3 contains 15 residues. V trimming: 5 bases; J trimming: 0 bases; junction bases outside the gene matches: 5. CDR3 nucleotide sequence: TGTGCCAGCAGCCAGACAGGGGTTTCTAACTATGGCTACACCTTC. The encoded protein is CASSQTGVSNYGYTF.

Points on this clonotype: A single base separates this from a much larger clone, so it may be a read error. The V and J genes are TRBV19 and TRBJ2-2, with 8 bases that match TRBD1. CDR3 size: 14 residues. In germline, CDR1 is LNHDA, CDR2 SQIVND (reference sequence). The CDR3 region is CASRLDRATGGLFF. CDR3 bases: TGTGCCAGTAGGCTGGACAGGGCCACCGGGGGGCTGTTTTTT.

The chain links TRBV7-8 to TRBJ1-6, with D possibly being TRBD1 (6 bases). The CDR3 spans 12 residues. Trimming stripped 3 bases from V and 14 bases from J, with 11 bases between. Germline CDR1 and CDR2: SGHVS and FQNEAQ. CDR3 nucleotide sequence: TGTGCCAGCAGCTTTAGGGACACAACCCTCCACTTT. Its protein product is CASSFRDTTLHF. The variable domain in full, completed from reference TRBV7-8 and TRBJ1-6, reads GAGVSQSPRYKVAKRGQDVALRCDPISGHVSLFWYQQALGQGPEFLTYFQNEAQLDKSGLPSDRFFAERPEGSVSTLKIQRTQQEDSAVYLCASSFRDTTLHFGNGTRLTVT.

The gene calls are TRBV7-9 and TRBJ1-2; possibly TRBD1 for D (5 bases). The germline V and J ends were trimmed by 3 bases and 6 bases, with 8 bases remaining between them. There are 12 residues in the CDR3. Germline V gene data show CDR1 as SEHNR and CDR2 as FQNEAQ (reference sequence). CDR3 in DNA: TGTGCCAGCAGCTTTCGGGGGAATGGCTACACCTTC. Amino acids: CASSFRGNGYTF.

CDR3: CASRRGKETQYF. CDR3 bases: TGTGCCAGCAGGCGCGGGAAAGAGACCCAGTACTTC. The chain uses TRBV7-2 and TRBJ2-5, with D perhaps matching TRBD2 (6 bases). This CDR3 spans 12 amino acids. V lost 6 bases and J 3 bases, leaving 8 bases between the germline ends. CDR1 SGHTA and CDR2 FQGNSA come from the germline V gene.